Listed below are T cell receptor beta chains from one sample, sequenced in a study of CD8 T cells in ankylosing spondylitis. TCRdb used MiXCR to reprocess the 5' RACE reads, holding one entry per CDR3 protein. The sample includes a few hundred thousand distinct CDR3 sequences, about a sixth of them seen just once. Material: blood, either unsorted or a sorted T cell fraction (not recorded which). All receptors derive from a male donor with ankylosing spondylitis. CDR3s leave out the opening cysteine and the closing phenylalanine or tryptophan. Clone sizes are given selectively: once, few, many, or a class where the clone is expanded.

clone_size	v_call	j_call	cdr3_aa
.	TRBV7-2	TRBJ1-1	ASSYNRGLTSDTEAF
.	TRBV11-2	TRBJ2-1	ASSLDTVTSSYNEQF
.	TRBV12-3/TRBV12-4	TRBJ1-5	ASSFGQGAQPQH
.	TRBV6-1	TRBJ2-3	ASRVGLADTDTQY
.	TRBV7-9	TRBJ2-1	ASSSQGQESYNEGQF
few	TRBV7-9	TRBJ2-3	ASSLSQLGRDTDTQY
few	TRBV12-3/TRBV12-4	TRBJ1-1	ASGWGAGTEAF
.	TRBV19	TRBJ2-7	ASSTSGGVNEQY
few	TRBV7-9	TRBJ1-1	ASGTGVNTEAF
.	TRBV25-1	TRBJ1-2	ASSDSTGGPCGYT
few	TRBV12-3/TRBV12-4	TRBJ2-7	ASSIANEQY
few	TRBV2	TRBJ2-1	ASIAGGYNEQF
many	TRBV12-3/TRBV12-4	TRBJ2-7	ASSFSLRANYEQY
few	TRBV29-1	TRBJ2-1	SVDWGEYNEQF
few	TRBV28	TRBJ1-5	ASSLRDRGHYGNQPQH
many	TRBV10-3	TRBJ1-5	AISVDGDGQPQH
.	TRBV5-1	TRBJ2-2	ASSLEPSGGSNTGELF
.	TRBV4-2	TRBJ1-2	ASSQGSSTGGDYGYT
few	TRBV20-1	TRBJ2-1	SAFSGTSDHNEQF
many	TRBV4-1	TRBJ2-7	ASSQVGTGDSYEQY
.	TRBV10-3	TRBJ2-3	AISVPGIGGGAEDTQY
.	TRBV16	TRBJ1-4	ASSSQGQGSEKLF
few	TRBV12-3/TRBV12-4	TRBJ1-4	ASSNPGTGFEKLF
.	TRBV20-1	TRBJ2-7	SARVLAEGEQY
.	TRBV7-9	TRBJ1-1	ASSPGVEAF
.	TRBV2	TRBJ1-6	ASSDGESPLH
few	TRBV12-3/TRBV12-4	TRBJ2-2	ASSWTSGRGGELF
.	TRBV19	TRBJ2-1	ASRLTGGLGNEQF
.	TRBV10-2	TRBJ2-1	ATDPTSGTYNEQF
.	TRBV9	TRBJ2-7	ASSPRGRTEQY
.	TRBV30	TRBJ2-2	AGNDIYANTGELF
.	TRBV4-1	TRBJ2-7	ASSLHTGPPVQY
.	TRBV29-1	TRBJ1-1	SVAFARRDTEAF
few	TRBV7-8	TRBJ2-1	ASSADTYNEQF
.	TRBV11-2	TRBJ1-1	ASSLDAPAVPNTEAF
.	TRBV12-1	TRBJ1-4	ASSFDQSTNEKLF
few	TRBV11-3	TRBJ2-2	ASSSWGGSDGELF
few	TRBV6-1	TRBJ2-7	ASSGYIYEQY
.	TRBV25-1	TRBJ2-7	ASSLGGQGGYEQY
few	TRBV7-3	TRBJ1-2	ASSLAPFPSYGYT
.	TRBV5-1	TRBJ2-7	ASSDFTSASYEQY
.	TRBV4-3	TRBJ2-7	ASSQDQGAGEQY
.	TRBV7-9	TRBJ1-1	ASSPGQGVNTEAF
many	TRBV12-3/TRBV12-4	TRBJ2-3	ASSLVTDTQY
few	TRBV11-2	TRBJ2-3	ASSSTGGMGTDTQY
few	TRBV27	TRBJ2-4	ASGGGETGALGGKNIQY